The clone carrying this T cell receptor (beta chain) was detected many times. The V gene end was trimmed by 2 bases and the J gene end by 6 bases; junction bases not matched to a gene: 16. Germline V lookup: CDR1 DFQATT, CDR2 SNEGSKA (reference sequence). The length of the CDR3 is 16 residues. The entry originates in a study of low-dose radiotherapy and immunotherapy resistance in tumors. Study context: The patients were given nivolumab 240 mg every two weeks and ipilimumab 1 mg/kg every six weeks, through an intravenous route.

Both TCRalpha and TCRbeta chains were reverse transcribed with V-gene-specific primers. Amplification, which lasted roughly 20 PCR cycles, used a constant-region primer and V-primer adapter to amplify TCRs. TCRdb reanalysed the reads using MiXCR and keeps one entry per CDR3 protein. This sample has 54,000 or so distinct CDR3 sequences; 25% occur once, and the top ten carry around 6%. Specified time point: before trial treatment. The source was PBMCs, collected before treatment. The chain employs TRBV20-1 and TRBJ2-7; 7 bases match TRBD2. This receptor was obtained from a male donor with prostate cancer. CDR3 nucleotides: TGCAGTGCTAGACCCCCCCTAGAGGCGGGAGTACCCGAGCAGTACTTC. Translating gives CSARPPLEAGVPEQYF.